These T cell receptor beta chains were read from a single sample in a study of blood T cell repertoires in COVID-19. Some clones are missing from TCRdb's copy, which holds only in-frame ones; the method was immunoSEQ multiplex PCR. The table lists just over 80,000 clones, 81% of them singletons. Sample: peripheral blood. The receptors here all came from a man older than 75 with acute or convalescent COVID-19. The CDR3 runs from the conserved cysteine through the conserved F or W. Each record gives: CDR3 length, J gene, clone size, V gene, D gene, CDR3 DNA, CDR3 protein. The D gene is left open where the match is weak. Expanded clones get a size class; other rows say once, few or many, or leave the size out.

len: 15; j_gene: TRBJ1-4; abundance: -; v_gene: TRBV5-1; d_gene: TRBD1; CDR3nt: TGCGCCAGCAGCGACAGACAGGGGGCGAACGAAAAACTGTTTTTT; CDR3aa: CASSDRQGANEKLFF
len: 14; j_gene: TRBJ1-1; abundance: -; v_gene: TRBV3-1/TRBV3-2; d_gene: TRBD1; CDR3nt: TGTGCCAGCAGCCAAGGGACAGGGGGCACGAAAGCTTTCTTT; CDR3aa: CASSQGTGGTKAFF
len: 13; j_gene: TRBJ1-4; abundance: once; v_gene: TRBV27; d_gene: TRBD1; CDR3nt: TGTGCCAGCAGAGGACAGGACCTTGAAAAACTGTTTTTT; CDR3aa: CASRGQDLEKLFF
len: 14; j_gene: TRBJ1-1; abundance: few; v_gene: TRBV28; d_gene: TRBD1; CDR3nt: TGTGCCAGCAGGTGGACAGGGGGCAGCACTGAAGCTTTCTTT; CDR3aa: CASRWTGGSTEAFF
len: 16; j_gene: TRBJ2-3; abundance: few; v_gene: TRBV7-9; d_gene: -; CDR3nt: TGTGCCAGCAGCCCTAGAGGGAGGGGGAACACAGATACGCAGTATTTT; CDR3aa: CASSPRGRGNTDTQYF
len: 14; j_gene: TRBJ2-7; abundance: -; v_gene: TRBV15; d_gene: -; CDR3nt: TGTGCCACCAGCAGAGCTGGCAGGGGATACGAGCAGTACTTC; CDR3aa: CATSRAGRGYEQYF
len: 12; j_gene: TRBJ1-5; abundance: few; v_gene: TRBV3-1/TRBV3-2; d_gene: -; CDR3nt: TGTGCCAGCAGCTCAGGGTACCAGCCCCAGCATTTT; CDR3aa: CASSSGYQPQHF
len: 16; j_gene: TRBJ1-6; abundance: once; v_gene: TRBV3-1/TRBV3-2; d_gene: TRBD1; CDR3nt: TGTGCCAGCAGCCAGCTCACAGGGGTGATGGATTCACCCCTCCACTTT; CDR3aa: CASSQLTGVMDSPLHF
len: 16; j_gene: TRBJ2-7; abundance: -; v_gene: TRBV19; d_gene: TRBD2; CDR3nt: TGTGCCAGTAGCCCAATGCTAGCGGGAGATTCCTACGAGCAGTACTTC; CDR3aa: CASSPMLAGDSYEQYF
len: 13; j_gene: TRBJ2-1; abundance: -; v_gene: TRBV7-9; d_gene: TRBD2; CDR3nt: TGTGCCAGCAGCTTAGTCCAAGGACTAGCCCTGTTCTTC; CDR3aa: CASSLVQGLALFF
len: 16; j_gene: TRBJ2-1; abundance: -; v_gene: TRBV18; d_gene: TRBD2; CDR3nt: TGTGCCAGCTCACCAGTGGCGGGAGGGATTTCAGGTGAGCAGTTCTTC; CDR3aa: CASSPVAGGISGEQFF
len: 15; j_gene: TRBJ2-6; abundance: -; v_gene: TRBV18; d_gene: -; CDR3nt: TGTGCCAGCTCACCAGTCTATTCTGGGGCCAACGTCCTGACTTTC; CDR3aa: CASSPVYSGANVLTF
len: 12; j_gene: TRBJ1-2; abundance: -; v_gene: TRBV12-3/TRBV12-4; d_gene: -; CDR3nt: TGTGCCAGCAGTTTTTCACAGGGAGGCTACACCTTC; CDR3aa: CASSFSQGGYTF
len: 14; j_gene: TRBJ2-1; abundance: -; v_gene: TRBV3-1/TRBV3-2; d_gene: -; CDR3nt: TGTGCCAGCAGCCAAGAGGCTCTTTACAATGAGCAGTTCTTC; CDR3aa: CASSQEALYNEQFF
len: 14; j_gene: TRBJ2-1; abundance: -; v_gene: TRBV29-1; d_gene: TRBD2; CDR3nt: TGCAGCGCCTTACTAGCGGTTTCCTACAATGAGCAGTTCTTC; CDR3aa: CSALLAVSYNEQFF
len: 16; j_gene: TRBJ2-2; abundance: -; v_gene: TRBV21-1; d_gene: -; CDR3nt: TGTGCCAGCAGCAAAGCGCCTAGCGGGAACACCGGGGAGCTGTTTTTT; CDR3aa: CASSKAPSGNTGELFF
len: 16; j_gene: TRBJ2-2; abundance: -; v_gene: TRBV5-5; d_gene: -; CDR3nt: TGTGCCAGCAGCTTGGTTTCCCCTTCGAACACCGGGGAGCTGTTTTTT; CDR3aa: CASSLVSPSNTGELFF
len: 14; j_gene: TRBJ2-7; abundance: few; v_gene: TRBV27; d_gene: -; CDR3nt: TGTGCCAGCAGTTTAAAACAGGGCTACTACGAGCAGTACTTC; CDR3aa: CASSLKQGYYEQYF
len: 15; j_gene: TRBJ2-7; abundance: -; v_gene: TRBV7-2; d_gene: TRBD2; CDR3nt: TGTGCCAGCAGCCCCTGGGGGGGGGTTCCGTACGAGCAGTACTTC; CDR3aa: CASSPWGGVPYEQYF
len: 13; j_gene: TRBJ1-1; abundance: -; v_gene: TRBV20-1; d_gene: -; CDR3nt: TGCAGTGCTAGTGGGCTTATGAACACTGAAGCTTTCTTT; CDR3aa: CSASGLMNTEAFF
len: 14; j_gene: TRBJ2-7; abundance: -; v_gene: TRBV30; d_gene: TRBD2; CDR3nt: TGTGCCTGCACGACTAGCGGGAGAGTCTACGAGCAGTACTTC; CDR3aa: CACTTSGRVYEQYF
len: 13; j_gene: TRBJ1-2; abundance: -; v_gene: TRBV7-2; d_gene: -; CDR3nt: TGTGCCAGCAGCCAAGGAGTAGGGGATGGCTACACCTTC; CDR3aa: CASSQGVGDGYTF
len: 14; j_gene: TRBJ2-5; abundance: -; v_gene: TRBV12-5; d_gene: TRBD1; CDR3nt: TGTGCTAGTGGTTCCGGGACAGCACAAGAGACCCAGTACTTC; CDR3aa: CASGSGTAQETQYF
len: 12; j_gene: TRBJ2-1; abundance: -; v_gene: TRBV11-2; d_gene: -; CDR3nt: TGTGCCAGCACTAGCTCCTACAATGAGCAGTTCTTC; CDR3aa: CASTSSYNEQFF
len: 14; j_gene: TRBJ2-3; abundance: once; v_gene: TRBV7-3; d_gene: -; CDR3nt: TGTGCCAGCAGCGTTTCGGTGAGCACAGATACGCAGTATTTT; CDR3aa: CASSVSVSTDTQYF
len: 14; j_gene: TRBJ2-7; abundance: -; v_gene: TRBV18; d_gene: -; CDR3nt: TGTGCCAGCTCACCCACAGTCCGCGGGTACGAGCAGTACTTC; CDR3aa: CASSPTVRGYEQYF
len: 12; j_gene: TRBJ2-3; abundance: few; v_gene: TRBV29-1; d_gene: -; CDR3nt: TGCAGCGTTGATTCAGGGGCAGATACGCAGTATTTT; CDR3aa: CSVDSGADTQYF
len: 12; j_gene: TRBJ1-5; abundance: -; v_gene: TRBV2; d_gene: TRBD1; CDR3nt: TGTGCCAGCGGGACAGGGGATCAGCCCCAGCATTTT; CDR3aa: CASGTGDQPQHF
len: 14; j_gene: TRBJ2-7; abundance: -; v_gene: TRBV29-1; d_gene: -; CDR3nt: TGCAGCGTTGTTGGGGCTATCCCCGACTACGAGCAGTACTTC; CDR3aa: CSVVGAIPDYEQYF
len: 16; j_gene: TRBJ2-2; abundance: -; v_gene: TRBV29-1; d_gene: TRBD1; CDR3nt: TGCAGCGTTGAGTCCCGGGACAGGGAGGGTGGTGGAGAGCTGTTTTTT; CDR3aa: CSVESRDREGGGELFF
len: 16; j_gene: TRBJ1-6; abundance: -; v_gene: TRBV30; d_gene: -; CDR3nt: TGTGCCTGGAGTGATAAATGGAGCTCCTATAATTCACCCCTCCACTTT; CDR3aa: CAWSDKWSSYNSPLHF
len: 14; j_gene: TRBJ1-4; abundance: -; v_gene: TRBV28; d_gene: TRBD1; CDR3nt: TGTGCCAGCAGAACGGACAGGGTTCGAGAAAAACTGTTTTTT; CDR3aa: CASRTDRVREKLFF
len: 14; j_gene: TRBJ1-3; abundance: -; v_gene: TRBV3-1/TRBV3-2; d_gene: -; CDR3nt: TGTGCCACCGCTAGGGGCATCTCTGGAAACACCATATATTTT; CDR3aa: CATARGISGNTIYF
len: 17; j_gene: TRBJ1-6; abundance: -; v_gene: TRBV18; d_gene: -; CDR3nt: TGTGCCAGCTCACCACTCCAGGGGAGCTCCTATAATTCACCCCTCCACTTT; CDR3aa: CASSPLQGSSYNSPLHF
len: 15; j_gene: TRBJ2-1; abundance: -; v_gene: TRBV7-2; d_gene: TRBD2; CDR3nt: TGTGCCAGCAGCTCCATTGGGACTAGCGGACGTGAGCAGTTCTTC; CDR3aa: CASSSIGTSGREQFF
len: 12; j_gene: TRBJ1-2; abundance: once; v_gene: TRBV2; d_gene: TRBD1; CDR3nt: TGTGCCAGCAAGTCGGGACAGTACGGCTACACCTTC; CDR3aa: CASKSGQYGYTF
len: 13; j_gene: TRBJ2-3; abundance: -; v_gene: TRBV11-3; d_gene: -; CDR3nt: TGTGCCAGCAGCACTTACCCTCGAGATACGCAGTATTTT; CDR3aa: CASSTYPRDTQYF
len: 16; j_gene: TRBJ2-1; abundance: -; v_gene: TRBV9; d_gene: -; CDR3nt: TGTGCCAGCAGCATACGAGCGGCCTCATCCTACAATGAGCAGTTCTTC; CDR3aa: CASSIRAASSYNEQFF
len: 14; j_gene: TRBJ1-1; abundance: once; v_gene: TRBV6-2/TRBV6-3; d_gene: -; CDR3nt: TGTGCCAGCACCCCAGCATGGGGGAGGACTGAAGCTTTCTTT; CDR3aa: CASTPAWGRTEAFF
len: 15; j_gene: TRBJ2-4; abundance: -; v_gene: TRBV5-1; d_gene: -; CDR3nt: TGCGCCAGCAGCTTGGAGCAGGGAACCAAAAACATTCAGTACTTC; CDR3aa: CASSLEQGTKNIQYF
len: 14; j_gene: TRBJ1-4; abundance: -; v_gene: TRBV6-2/TRBV6-3; d_gene: -; CDR3nt: TGTGCCAGCAGCCAGTATTCCGTCGGGGAAAAACTGTTTTTT; CDR3aa: CASSQYSVGEKLFF
len: 14; j_gene: TRBJ1-1; abundance: -; v_gene: TRBV6-6; d_gene: TRBD1; CDR3nt: TGTGCCAGCAGTTCTCCGGGACAGCTGACTGAAGCTTTCTTT; CDR3aa: CASSSPGQLTEAFF
len: 15; j_gene: TRBJ2-3; abundance: -; v_gene: TRBV11-1; d_gene: TRBD1; CDR3nt: TGTGCCAGCAGCTCCGTCGGACAGGGCACAGATACGCAGTATTTT; CDR3aa: CASSSVGQGTDTQYF
len: 15; j_gene: TRBJ2-3; abundance: -; v_gene: TRBV29-1; d_gene: TRBD2; CDR3nt: TGCAGCGTTACCGGGACTAGCGGGAGCACAGATACGCAGTATTTT; CDR3aa: CSVTGTSGSTDTQYF
len: 16; j_gene: TRBJ2-3; abundance: -; v_gene: TRBV11-3; d_gene: TRBD2; CDR3nt: TGTGCCAGCAGCTTAGGGACTAGCGGGTACAGAGATACGCAGTATTTT; CDR3aa: CASSLGTSGYRDTQYF
len: 14; j_gene: TRBJ1-1; abundance: -; v_gene: TRBV2; d_gene: -; CDR3nt: TGTGCCAGCAGACTAACAGGGTATAACACTGAAGCTTTCTTT; CDR3aa: CASRLTGYNTEAFF
len: 12; j_gene: TRBJ2-7; abundance: -; v_gene: TRBV2; d_gene: TRBD1; CDR3nt: TGTGCCAGCAGTGGGGACAGCTACGAGCAGTACTTC; CDR3aa: CASSGDSYEQYF
len: 13; j_gene: TRBJ1-5; abundance: -; v_gene: TRBV28; d_gene: TRBD1; CDR3nt: TGTGCCAGCAGTTTGGGACAGCATCAGCCCCAGCATTTT; CDR3aa: CASSLGQHQPQHF
len: 13; j_gene: TRBJ2-4; abundance: -; v_gene: TRBV28; d_gene: -; CDR3nt: TGTGCCAGCAGTTTCCCAGGGTCAAACATTCAGTACTTC; CDR3aa: CASSFPGSNIQYF
len: 12; j_gene: TRBJ1-2; abundance: -; v_gene: TRBV6-5; d_gene: TRBD1; CDR3nt: TGTGCCAGCACCAACAGGGGGTATGGCTACACCTTC; CDR3aa: CASTNRGYGYTF
len: 13; j_gene: TRBJ2-7; abundance: -; v_gene: TRBV6-5; d_gene: -; CDR3nt: TGTGCCAGCAGTTACTCGAGGGTCCACGAGCAGTACTTC; CDR3aa: CASSYSRVHEQYF
len: 13; j_gene: TRBJ2-7; abundance: few; v_gene: TRBV28; d_gene: TRBD1; CDR3nt: TGTGCCAGCAGTTTAGACAGGGACTACGAGCAGTACTTC; CDR3aa: CASSLDRDYEQYF
len: 16; j_gene: TRBJ1-1; abundance: -; v_gene: TRBV18; d_gene: -; CDR3nt: TGTGCCAGCTCACCATCGATTTCAGGAGGGAACACTGAAGCTTTCTTT; CDR3aa: CASSPSISGGNTEAFF